This entry lists 27 T cell receptor beta chains sequenced from one sample in a study of T cells in localized non-small cell lung cancer. The assay was immunoSEQ multiplex PCR, and TCRdb's table has in-frame clones only and misses some. The sample holds some 33,000 clones, roughly nine tenths seen once. The sample here was PBMCs, taken before any cancer treatment. All receptors derive from a man aged 35 to 69 with stage II lung adenocarcinoma.

V usage is TRBV20-1 and J usage is TRBJ2-7, with D perhaps TRBD1 (6 bases). Trimming left V 6 bases short and J 4 bases short, with 10 bases between. This CDR3 region has 11 residues. Germline V CDR1 and CDR2: DFQATT, SNEGSKA (reference sequence). The CDR3 nucleotides are TGCAGTGCAGAGGGGGTTTACGAGCAGTACTTC. Its protein product is CSAEGVYEQYF.

The CDR3 region has the DNA TGTGCCAGCAGTATCAGCGAGAAAGGTCAGCCCCAGCATTTT. Amino acids: CASSISEKGQPQHF. The chain links TRBV5-5 to TRBJ1-5; D gene unclear. Looked up from germline, CDR1 is SGHKS and CDR2 is YYEKEE (reference sequence). Trimming left V 5 bases short and J 6 bases short, with 15 bases between. CDR3 length: 14 residues.

This chain uses TRBV7-6 with TRBJ2-5, with 8 bases that match TRBD2. Losses at the gene ends were 5 bases for V and 4 bases for J; bases not matched to a gene: 9. CDR3 size: 15 residues. Looked up from germline, CDR1 is SGHVS and CDR2 is FNYEAQ. CDR3: CASSPNGLARETQYF. The CDR3 DNA reads as TGTGCCAGCAGCCCCAACGGACTAGCTAGAGAGACCCAGTACTTC.

This clone was recorded once. The V call is TRBV18, the J call TRBJ2-7, with TRBD1 matching 10 bases. The V gene end was trimmed by 6 bases and the J gene end by 2 bases; junction bases not matched to a gene: 4. The CDR3 spans 14 residues. Germline V gene sequence: CDR1 KGHSH, CDR2 LQKENI. The CDR3 nucleotides are TGTGCCAGCTCCACTGGGACAGGGGCCTACGAGCAGTACTTC. Translated: CASSTGTGAYEQYF.

This chain joins TRBV5-1 and TRBJ1-2, with a possible D match to TRBD1 (6 bases). This CDR3 comprises 14 residues. The V and J ends lost 4 bases and 1 base respectively, with 11 bases between them. From germline, CDR1 is SGHRS and CDR2 YFSETQ. DNA of the CDR3: TGCGCCAGCAGCCCGGGGACACTTAACTATGGCTACACCTTC. It encodes CASSPGTLNYGYTF. The variable domain in full, with the rest retrieved from reference TRBV5-1 and TRBJ1-2, is KAGVTQTPRYLIKTRGQQVTLSCSPISGHRSVSWYQQTPGQGLQFLFEYFSETQRNKGNFPGRFSGRQFSNSRSEMNVSTLELGDSALYLCASSPGTLNYGYTFGSGTRLTVV.

The chain joins TRBV6-1 to TRBJ2-3; 11 positions match TRBD2. V lost 5 bases, J lost 5 bases, and 6 bases stayed unmatched. Germline CDR1 and CDR2: MNHNS and SASEGT. CDR3 size: 15 residues. The CDR3, as DNA: TGTGCCAGCAGTCGACTAGCGGGGTGGGAAGATACGCAGTATTTT. Translated, it gives CASSRLAGWEDTQYF.

This chain uses TRBV7-3 with TRBJ2-3; D is possibly TRBD2 (6 bases). With 5 bases removed from V and 2 bases from J, the gap between germline ends came to 8 bases. The CDR3 has 13 residues. Germline V gene data show CDR1 as SGHTA and CDR2 as FQGTGA. CDR3 residues: CASSVDYTDTQYF. Here the CDR3 DNA reads TGTGCCAGCAGCGTGGACTACACAGATACGCAGTATTTT.

The rearrangement uses TRBV6-5 and TRBJ1-1; 7 bases agree with TRBD1. The germline V gene has CDR1 MNHEY and CDR2 SVGAGI. Trimming took 6 bases from V and 5 from J; bases not matched to a gene: 9. CDR3 size: 14 residues. CDR3 sequence (DNA): TGTGCCAGCAGAGACACAGGGGTAGGGACTGAAGCTTTCTTT. Amino acids: CASRDTGVGTEAFF.

This rearrangement joins TRBV9 to TRBJ2-5; TRBD2 matches 9 bases. The CDR3 is 17 amino acids. V shed 0 bases and J 1 base; nucleotides not matched to a gene: 7. Germline assignment: CDR1 SGDLS and CDR2 YYNGEE. DNA of the CDR3: TGTGCCAGCAGCGTAGGGGTCTTGCGGGAGGGCCAAGAGACCCAGTACTTC. Translating gives CASSVGVLREGQETQYF.

For the CDR3, the DNA is TGCGCCAGCAGCCAATTTGGGGGCGTCACTGAAGCTTTCTTT. It is translated as CASSQFGGVTEAFF. The rearrangement joins TRBV4-3 to TRBJ1-1, with D possibly TRBD1 on 6 matching bases. The CDR3 is 14 amino acids. Trimming removed 2 bases at V and 4 bases at J, with 11 bases between. Germline values: CDR1 LGHNA, CDR2 YSLEER.

The V and J genes are TRBV6-6 and TRBJ2-3, with D perhaps given as TRBD1 or TRBD2 (5 bases each). Per the germline V gene, CDR1 is MNHNY and CDR2 is SVGAGI (reference sequence). Trimming removed 7 bases at V and 2 bases at J, with 13 bases between. There are 14 residues in the CDR3. For the CDR3, the DNA is TGTGCCAGCAACACCGGGACCCTCACAGATACGCAGTATTTT. This codes for CASNTGTLTDTQYF.

V gene TRBV4-1 combines with J gene TRBJ1-4; D is uncertain. In germline, CDR1 is MGHRA, CDR2 YSYEKL. The CDR3 loop spans 18 amino acids. V gave up 0 bases and J gave up 6 bases, with 20 bases separating them. This CDR3 is CASSQDAPFGKDDEKLFF. The CDR3 nucleotides read TGCGCCAGCAGCCAAGATGCCCCCTTTGGGAAGGATGATGAAAAACTGTTTTTT.

This clone was recorded once. This chain connects TRBV11-2 to TRBJ2-7; maybe TRBD1 (6 bases). This CDR3 has 15 residues. Germline V gene data show CDR1 as SGHAT and CDR2 as FQNNGV. V was trimmed by 0 bases and J by 11 bases, leaving 20 bases between them. CDR3 DNA: TGTGCCAGCAGCTTAGATCGCGGCAGGGAAGGGGGAAAGTACTTC. This codes for CASSLDRGREGGKYF.

V and J are TRBV19 and TRBJ1-5; 7 bases map to TRBD1. Germline CDR1 reads LNHDA; CDR2 reads SQIVND (reference sequence). The V segment lost 8 bases and the J segment 0 bases; nucleotides outside the gene matches: 7. This CDR3 comprises 15 residues. CDR3 sequence: CASSSTGFSNQPQHF. The CDR3 DNA is TGTGCCAGTTCCTCGACAGGGTTTAGCAATCAGCCCCAGCATTTT.

The chain joins TRBV29-1 to TRBJ1-2; 7 nucleotides line up with TRBD1. The junction had 15 bases not matched to a gene; V was cut back by 5 bases and J by 3 bases. This CDR3 is built from 16 residues. The germline V gene has CDR1 SQVTM and CDR2 ANQGSEA. The CDR3 is CSVSNRGGGMDYGYTF. CDR3 bases: TGCAGCGTTTCTAACAGGGGAGGGGGTATGGACTATGGCTACACCTTC.

The genes are TRBV6-6 and TRBJ1-5, with D possibly TRBD1 on 5 matching bases. The V and J ends lost 7 bases and 8 bases respectively, with 12 bases between them. Germline V gene sequence: CDR1 MNHNY, CDR2 SVGAGI (reference sequence). The CDR3 is 12 amino acids. The CDR3 here is CASTKGIEPQHF. The CDR3 nucleotides are TGTGCCAGCACCAAGGGGATTGAGCCCCAGCATTTT.

The J gene is TRBJ2-7, the V gene TRBV6-5; 8 bases map to TRBD1. The CDR3 covers 14 residues. Germline values: CDR1 MNHEY, CDR2 SVGAGI. The trim removed 7 bases at V and 3 bases at J, leaving 8 bases unmatched. The DNA for the CDR3 is TGTGCCAGCAAGGGACAGGCCGAGTTCTACGAGCAGTACTTC. It codes for CASKGQAEFYEQYF.

The rearrangement joins TRBV28 to TRBJ2-7; 12 nucleotides line up with TRBD2. V was pared by 8 bases and J by 7 bases, with 9 bases of the junction left unmatched. The CDR3 loop spans 14 amino acids. Per germline, CDR1 MDHEN and CDR2 SYDVKM. The DNA for the CDR3 is TGTGCCAGCGAAGGGGGGCTAGCGGGAGGGGAGCAGTACTTC. Amino acid sequence: CASEGGLAGGEQYF.

The chain carries TRBV18 and TRBJ1-4; no firm D call. The CDR3 loop spans 13 amino acids. V was cut by 2 bases and J by 5 bases, with 6 bases left in between. Germline lookup yields CDR1 KGHSH and CDR2 LQKENI. The CDR3 spells CASSPGQNEKLFF. The CDR3 DNA reads TGTGCCAGCTCACCAGGTCAGAATGAAAAACTGTTTTTT.

The chain carries TRBV27 and TRBJ2-7; a possible D gene is TRBD2 (5 bases). Germline V gives CDR1 MNHEY, CDR2 SMNVEV (reference sequence). The CDR3 is made up of 13 amino acids. V dropped 5 bases and J dropped 1 base, with 9 bases sitting between them. The CDR3 sequence is CASSPGLSYEQYF. In nucleotides, the CDR3 is TGTGCCAGCAGTCCGGGATTGTCCTACGAGCAGTACTTC.

V gene TRBV28 combines with J gene TRBJ1-1; D is unclear. The CDR3 runs 14 residues. Trimming pared 4 bases from V and 0 bases from J, leaving 9 bases between. Germline-derived CDR1 and CDR2 are MDHEN and SYDVKM. CDR3 loop: CASSSGGVNTEAFF. Written as DNA, the CDR3 is TGTGCCAGCAGTTCGGGAGGTGTGAACACTGAAGCTTTCTTT.

The chain carries TRBV7-2 and TRBJ2-7; 7 nucleotides match TRBD1. The CDR3 is made up of 14 amino acids. The germline V gene encodes CDR1 SGHTA and CDR2 FQGNSA. The V and J ends lost 5 bases and 2 bases, in that order; junction bases with no gene match: 6. In DNA form, the CDR3 reads TGTGCCAGCAGCCCCTCGGACAGGACCTACGAGCAGTACTTC. This encodes CASSPSDRTYEQYF.

This clone was observed a few times. V usage is TRBV6-1 and J usage is TRBJ2-7; TRBD1 aligns across 7 bases. The V and J ends lost 1 base and 2 bases, in that order; junction bases with no gene match: 5. Germline lookup yields CDR1 MNHNS and CDR2 SASEGT. The CDR3 contains 15 residues. In DNA form, the CDR3 reads TGTGCCAGCAGTGAAGAGACAGGGACAACCTACGAGCAGTACTTC. It yields the protein CASSEETGTTYEQYF.

In regard to this clone: The junction and the germline gene differ at one end; a read error may be behind it. This chain joins TRBV20-1 and TRBJ2-1, with D unresolved. Germline CDR1 is DFQATT and CDR2 is SNEGSKA (reference sequence). The CDR3 has 10 residues. CDR3 sequence (DNA): TGCAGTGCTAGTGAGCTGATAATGGTCTTC. Translated: CSASELIMVF.

The rearrangement uses TRBV9 and TRBJ2-7; perhaps D is TRBD1 or TRBD2 (6 bases each). V was pared by 4 bases and J by 0 bases, with 14 bases between. The CDR3 covers 15 residues. Germline assignment: CDR1 SGDLS and CDR2 YYNGEE. CDR3 amino acids: CASSPRGRDSYEQYF. In nucleotides, the CDR3 is TGTGCCAGCAGCCCACGGGGGCGGGACTCCTACGAGCAGTACTTC.

This clone was recorded once. The chain recombines TRBV7-2 with TRBJ2-3; D remains ambiguous. Germline CDR1 is SGHTA and CDR2 is FQGNSA. There are 12 residues in the CDR3. V shed 5 bases and J shed 2 bases, with 5 bases lying between them. Here the CDR3 DNA reads TGTGCCAGCAGCGCGCACACAGATACGCAGTATTTT. Its translation is CASSAHTDTQYF.

This clone appeared a few times. V and J are TRBV28 and TRBJ2-3, with TRBD2 identical over 7 bases. With V trimmed by 4 bases and J by 3 bases, 10 bases remained unmatched. The length of the CDR3 is 16 residues. The germline gives CDR1 MDHEN, CDR2 SYDVKM. The CDR3 reads CASSSWGGDGTDTQYF. Here the CDR3 DNA reads TGTGCCAGCAGTTCCTGGGGGGGGGACGGGACAGATACGCAGTATTTT.